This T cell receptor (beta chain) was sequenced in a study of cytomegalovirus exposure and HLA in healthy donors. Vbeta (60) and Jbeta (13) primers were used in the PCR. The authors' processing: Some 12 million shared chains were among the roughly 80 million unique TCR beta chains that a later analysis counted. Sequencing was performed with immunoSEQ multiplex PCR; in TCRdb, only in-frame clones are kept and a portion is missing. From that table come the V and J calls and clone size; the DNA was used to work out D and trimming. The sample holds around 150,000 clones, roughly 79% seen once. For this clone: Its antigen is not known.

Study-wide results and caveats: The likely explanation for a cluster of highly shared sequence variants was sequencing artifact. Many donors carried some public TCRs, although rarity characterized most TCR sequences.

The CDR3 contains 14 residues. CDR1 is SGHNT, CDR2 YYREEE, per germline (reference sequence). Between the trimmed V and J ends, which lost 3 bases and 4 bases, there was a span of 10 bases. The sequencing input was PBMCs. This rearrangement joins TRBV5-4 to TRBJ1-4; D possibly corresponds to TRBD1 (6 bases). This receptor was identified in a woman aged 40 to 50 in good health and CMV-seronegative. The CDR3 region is CASSWGQLNEKLFF. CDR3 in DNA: TGTGCCAGCAGCTGGGGACAACTTAATGAAAAACTGTTTTTT.